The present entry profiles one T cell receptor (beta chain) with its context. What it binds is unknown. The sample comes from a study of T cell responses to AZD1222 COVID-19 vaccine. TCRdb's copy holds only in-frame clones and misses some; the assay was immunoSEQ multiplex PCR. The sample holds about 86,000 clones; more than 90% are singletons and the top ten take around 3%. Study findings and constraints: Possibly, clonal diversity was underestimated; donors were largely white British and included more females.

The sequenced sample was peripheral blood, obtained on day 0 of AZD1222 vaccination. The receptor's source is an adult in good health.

The CDR3 loop is CASSVLAGANRGGELFF. In DNA form, the CDR3 reads TGTGCCAGCAGCGTACTAGCGGGGGCCAATCGGGGCGGGGAGCTGTTTTTT. The chain joins TRBV7-9 to TRBJ2-2, with 11 bases identical to TRBD2. CDR3 length: 17 amino acids. Per germline, CDR1 SEHNR and CDR2 FQNEAQ (reference sequence). V lost 5 bases and J lost 7; bases outside the gene matches: 12.